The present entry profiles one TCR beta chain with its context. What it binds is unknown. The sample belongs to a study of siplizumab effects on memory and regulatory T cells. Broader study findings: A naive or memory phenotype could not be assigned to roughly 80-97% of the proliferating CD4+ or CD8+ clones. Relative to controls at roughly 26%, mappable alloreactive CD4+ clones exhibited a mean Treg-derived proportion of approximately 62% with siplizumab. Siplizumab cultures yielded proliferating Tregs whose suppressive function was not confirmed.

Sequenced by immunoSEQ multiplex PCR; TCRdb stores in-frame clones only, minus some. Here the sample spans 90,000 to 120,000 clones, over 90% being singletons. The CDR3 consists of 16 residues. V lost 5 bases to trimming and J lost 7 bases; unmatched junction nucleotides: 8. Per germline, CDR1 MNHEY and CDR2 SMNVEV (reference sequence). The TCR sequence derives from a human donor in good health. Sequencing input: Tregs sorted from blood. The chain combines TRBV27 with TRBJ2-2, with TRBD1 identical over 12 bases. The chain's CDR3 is CASSLGTGGASGELFF. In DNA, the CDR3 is TGTGCCAGCAGTCTGGGGACAGGGGGCGCAAGCGGGGAGCTGTTTTTT.